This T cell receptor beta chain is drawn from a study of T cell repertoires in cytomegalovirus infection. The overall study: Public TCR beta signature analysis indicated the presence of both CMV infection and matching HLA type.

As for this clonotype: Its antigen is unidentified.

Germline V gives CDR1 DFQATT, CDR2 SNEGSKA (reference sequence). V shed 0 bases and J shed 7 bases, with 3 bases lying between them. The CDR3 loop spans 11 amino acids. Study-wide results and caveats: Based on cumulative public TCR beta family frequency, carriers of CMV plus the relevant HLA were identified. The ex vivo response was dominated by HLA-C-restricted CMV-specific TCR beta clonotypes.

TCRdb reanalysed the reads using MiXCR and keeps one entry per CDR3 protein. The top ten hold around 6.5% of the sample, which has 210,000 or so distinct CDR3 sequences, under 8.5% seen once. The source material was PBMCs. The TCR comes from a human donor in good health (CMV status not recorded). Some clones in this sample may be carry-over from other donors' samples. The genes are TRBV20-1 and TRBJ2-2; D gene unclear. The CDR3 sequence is CSARDFGELFF. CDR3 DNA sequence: TGCAGTGCTAGAGATTTCGGGGAGCTGTTTTTT.